This passage covers 21 T cell receptor beta chains from one sample sequenced in a study of beta chain features in type 1 diabetes. Expressed TCRB transcripts were sequenced because the isolated RNA had all been reverse transcribed beforehand. Method: immunoSEQ multiplex PCR; TCRdb's copy keeps in-frame clones and lacks some. The sample records about 900,000 clones, 15% to 20% being singletons. Material for sequencing was naive CD4+ T cells from blood. These receptors were obtained from a woman between 18 and 30 years old in good health.

This clone was recorded a few times. This sequence joins TRBV10-3 and TRBJ2-5, with 7 bases fitting TRBD1. Germline CDR1 ENHRY, CDR2 SYGVKD. The CDR3 has 13 amino acids. V shed 11 bases and J 7 bases; nucleotides not matched to a gene: 13. CDR3 sequence reads: CASTTDRTWTQYF. Written as DNA, the CDR3 is TGTGCCTCAACGACGGACAGGACATGGACCCAGTACTTC.

The V gene is TRBV29-1, the J gene TRBJ2-3, with D possibly being TRBD2 (6 bases). Between the trimmed V and J ends, which lost 3 bases and 2 bases, there was a span of 15 bases. CDR3 size: 15 residues. Germline V gives CDR1 SQVTM, CDR2 ANQGSEA. CDR3 protein: CSVELSGDYTDTQYF. In DNA, the CDR3 is TGCAGCGTTGAGCTCTCGGGGGATTACACAGATACGCAGTATTTT.

CDR3: CAISRQGADEQFF. CDR3 nucleotide sequence: TGTGCCATCAGTCGACAGGGGGCGGATGAGCAGTTCTTC. This rearrangement joins TRBV10-3 to TRBJ2-1, with 10 positions matching TRBD1. This CDR3 is 13 amino acids long. Germline V gene lookup returns CDR1 ENHRY and CDR2 SYGVKD. V shed 5 bases and J 8 bases; nucleotides not matched to a gene: 3.

This clone was detected only a few times. The chain is built from TRBV7-2 and TRBJ2-2; D unresolved. CDR1 is SGHTA, CDR2 FQGNSA, per germline. The CDR3 is 12 residues long. Trimming removed 4 bases from V and 6 bases from J, with 6 bases in between. The CDR3 nucleotides are TGTGCCAGCAGCTCACTGGCCGGGGAGCTGTTTTTT. Translated, it gives CASSSLAGELFF.

The chain recombines TRBV7-2 with TRBJ1-1, with no clear D. Germline values: CDR1 SGHTA, CDR2 FQGNSA. The CDR3 is 14 residues long. V was cut by 2 bases and J by 8 bases, with 15 bases left in between. The CDR3 spells CASSLNLSENEAFF. The DNA for the CDR3 is TGTGCCAGCAGCTTAAACCTTTCGGAGAACGAAGCTTTCTTT.

The chain couples TRBV6-5 to TRBJ1-2; D remains ambiguous. This CDR3 region has 13 residues. With 5 bases removed from V and 4 bases from J, the gap between germline ends came to 11 bases. The V gene's germline CDR1 is MNHEY and CDR2 SVGAGI. The CDR3 region has the DNA TGTGCCAGCAGTAACCCAGGTCCCTATGGCTACACCTTC. As protein: CASSNPGPYGYTF.

This clone has just a few counts. The rearrangement links TRBV7-9 to TRBJ2-7; D unresolved. Germline V gene lookup returns CDR1 SEHNR and CDR2 FQNEAQ (reference sequence). CDR3 length equals 16 residues. Trimming cost V 1 base and J 0 bases, with 13 bases left between them. CDR3 sequence (DNA): TGTGCCAGCAGCTTAGTGTCGCATCTGAGCTCCTACGAGCAGTACTTC. This gives the protein CASSLVSHLSSYEQYF.

The chain links TRBV7-2 to TRBJ2-7; D gene ambiguous. Germline loops: CDR1 SGHTA, CDR2 FQGNSA. The germline V and J ends were trimmed by 4 bases and 0 bases, with 10 bases remaining between them. The CDR3 spans 14 residues. CDR3 nucleotides: TGTGCCAGCAGCTCCTTATCAATCTCCTACGAGCAGTACTTC. Translated, it gives CASSSLSISYEQYF.

This chain joins TRBV11-2 and TRBJ2-3, with 14 bases identical to TRBD2. Losses at the gene ends were 5 bases for V and 4 bases for J; bases not matched to a gene: 14. This CDR3 spans 19 amino acids. CDR1 and CDR2 (germline): SGHAT, FQNNGV. This chain's CDR3 is CASSPGGGTSGSPSDTQYF. The CDR3 DNA sequence: TGTGCCAGCAGCCCAGGTGGGGGGACTAGCGGGAGCCCGTCAGATACGCAGTATTTT.

The chain recombines TRBV9 with TRBJ2-3; 7 bases fit TRBD1. V dropped 4 bases and J dropped 2; count of bases not matched to a gene: 7. The germline V gene has CDR1 SGDLS and CDR2 YYNGEE. The CDR3 length is 15 residues. This CDR3 reads CASSFGQAPTDTQYF. Written as DNA, the CDR3 is TGTGCCAGCAGCTTCGGACAGGCCCCCACAGATACGCAGTATTTT.

This clone was counted a few times. The chain uses TRBV4-1 and TRBJ1-3; perhaps TRBD1 as D (5 bases). The V and J ends lost 7 bases and 4 bases respectively, with 14 bases between them. The CDR3 is 14 residues long. CDR1 MGHRA and CDR2 YSYEKL come from the germline V gene. Here the CDR3 reads CASKGWDRGNTIYF. The CDR3 coding sequence is TGCGCCAGCAAAGGCTGGGACCGGGGAAACACCATATATTTT.

Points on this clone: The same CDR3 is also encoded by other DNA sequences in this sample. The gene calls are TRBV18 and TRBJ2-3, with unresolved D. The ends were cut back, 0 bases at V and 4 bases at J, with 8 bases in the middle. CDR1 is KGHSH, CDR2 LQKENI, per germline. The CDR3 loop spans 14 amino acids. For the CDR3, the DNA is TGTGCCAGCTCACCACCGTCGAGTTCAGATACGCAGTATTTT. As protein: CASSPPSSSDTQYF.

This clone was seen more than once but under ten times. The chain has TRBV7-9 and TRBJ2-7, with 7 bases matching TRBD2. Trimming at V came to 5 bases and at J to 6 bases, leaving 7 bases not matched to a gene. This CDR3 contains 13 residues. Germline V gene lookup returns CDR1 SEHNR and CDR2 FQNEAQ (reference sequence). CDR3 sequence: CASSERLAREQYF. The CDR3, as DNA: TGTGCCAGCAGCGAGAGACTAGCTCGCGAGCAGTACTTC.

The chain combines TRBV2 with TRBJ1-1; TRBD1 aligns across 8 bases. CDR3 size: 14 residues. Germline V gene lookup returns CDR1 SNHLY and CDR2 FYNNEI. V dropped 6 bases and J dropped 4; count of bases not matched to a gene: 7. DNA of the CDR3: TGTGCCAGCAGATATGGACAGGGAAGCACTGAAGCTTTCTTT. Translating it yields CASRYGQGSTEAFF.

This chain links TRBV5-1 with TRBJ2-1, with D perhaps matching TRBD2 (5 bases). Trimming cost V 3 bases and J 9 bases, with 13 bases left between them. CDR3 length equals 13 residues. Germline CDR1 is SGHRS and CDR2 is YFSETQ. CDR3 loop: CASSWALRGEQFF. For the CDR3, the DNA is TGCGCCAGCAGCTGGGCTTTACGGGGTGAGCAGTTCTTC.

A few counts support this clone. The CDR3 is CASSLEPQGVVEKLFF. As DNA, the CDR3 is TGTGCCAGCAGTTTGGAGCCGCAGGGAGTTGTTGAAAAACTGTTTTTT. The rearrangement links TRBV28 to TRBJ1-4; possible D gene TRBD1, 5 bases. This CDR3 is built from 16 residues. CDR1 MDHEN and CDR2 SYDVKM come from the germline V gene. V was pared by 3 bases and J by 7 bases, with 18 bases between.

The chain has TRBV7-9 and TRBJ2-7; a possible D gene is TRBD1 (6 bases). Trimming shortened V by 5 bases and J by 5 bases, and 13 bases separated the two germline ends. Per the germline V gene, CDR1 is SEHNR and CDR2 is FQNEAQ (reference sequence). This CDR3 region has 13 residues. CDR3 nucleotides: TGTGCCAGCAGCCCCGGGACAATCCACGAGCAGTACTTC. Its translation: CASSPGTIHEQYF. The variable domain in full, completed from reference TRBV7-9 and TRBJ2-7, reads DTGVSQNPRHKITKRGQNVTFRCDPISEHNRLYWYRQTLGQGPEFLTYFQNEAQLEKSRLLSDRFSAERPKGSFSTLEIQRTEQGDSAMYLCASSPGTIHEQYFGPGTRLTVT.

This rearrangement joins TRBV4-1 to TRBJ2-7, with 12 bases identical to TRBD2. CDR3 size: 19 residues. The ends lost 3 bases at V and 0 bases at J; junction bases unmatched: 12. From germline, CDR1 is MGHRA and CDR2 YSYEKL. This chain's CDR3 is CASSHADLAGGWGSYEQYF. The DNA of the CDR3 is TGCGCCAGCAGCCACGCCGATCTAGCGGGAGGGTGGGGCTCCTACGAGCAGTACTTC.

The table lists this clone with a few counts. The V and J genes are TRBV7-2 and TRBJ2-2; 12 bases are shared with TRBD2. The germline V gene encodes CDR1 SGHTA and CDR2 FQGNSA. The length of the CDR3 is 19 residues. The V segment lost 1 base and the J segment 5 bases; nucleotides outside the gene matches: 11. CDR3 loop: CASSLGQTSGSKFTGELFF. CDR3 nucleotide sequence: TGTGCCAGCAGCTTAGGTCAGACTAGCGGGAGCAAGTTTACCGGGGAGCTGTTTTTT.

Remarks on this clone: This CDR3 is also generated by other DNA sequences in the sample. The V call is TRBV5-1, the J call TRBJ2-3, with 8 positions matching TRBD1. With 1 base clipped from V and 1 base from J, the junction kept 2 bases outside the gene matches. In germline, CDR1 is SGHRS, CDR2 YFSETQ. This CDR3 contains 15 residues. The CDR3: CASSLTGGGTDTQYF. In DNA form, the CDR3 reads TGCGCCAGCAGCTTGACAGGGGGAGGCACAGATACGCAGTATTTT.

V and J are TRBV18 and TRBJ2-5; no clear D gene. The germline V and J ends were trimmed by 1 base and 5 bases, with 5 bases remaining between them. The CDR3 runs to 12 residues. Germline V gives CDR1 KGHSH, CDR2 LQKENI. CDR3 sequence (DNA): TGTGCCAGCTCACCACTAATCGAGACCCAGTACTTC. Translating it yields CASSPLIETQYF. The full variable domain, in which reference TRBV18 and TRBJ2-5 provide the parts outside the CDR3, is NAGVMQNPRHLVRRRGQEARLRCSPMKGHSHVYWYRQLPEEGLKFMVYLQKENIIDESGMPKERFSAEFPKEGPSILRIQQVVRGDSAAYFCASSPLIETQYFGPGTRLLVL.